This passage covers 3 T cell receptor beta chains from one sample sequenced in a study of OX40 agonist ivuxolimab in advanced cancers. Clones were read by immunoSEQ multiplex PCR, and TCRdb kept only the in-frame ones, dropping some. This repertoire shows under 25,000 clones, 80% to 90% found once; its top ten account for roughly 27%. Sequencing used CD4+ or CD8+ T cells sorted from blood, obtained in a trial of the OX40 agonist ivuxolimab. The receptor set was obtained from an adult with an advanced solid tumor such as melanoma, head and neck, liver or kidney cancer.

The rearrangement links TRBV29-1 to TRBJ2-5, with D possibly matching TRBD1 (6 bases). CDR1 is SQVTM and CDR2 is ANQGSEA in the germline V gene. V was pared by 4 bases and J by 1 base, with 10 bases between. This CDR3 contains 13 residues. CDR3 sequence reads: CSVGGHSQETQYF. The CDR3 nucleotides read TGCAGCGTTGGGGGGCATTCCCAAGAGACCCAGTACTTC.

The chain has TRBV7-2 and TRBJ2-1; no firm D call. The CDR3 covers 15 residues. V gave up 4 bases and J gave up 0 bases, with 10 bases separating them. The germline V gene encodes CDR1 SGHTA and CDR2 FQGNSA. CDR3 coding DNA: TGTGCCAGCAGCTCGCCGGGTCGCTCCTACAATGAGCAGTTCTTC. Its protein is CASSSPGRSYNEQFF.

V and J are TRBV2 and TRBJ2-7, with TRBD2 as a possible D gene (5 bases). Germline CDR1 SNHLY, CDR2 FYNNEI. Trimming removed 7 bases at V and 6 bases at J, with 16 bases between. The CDR3 sequence is 13 residues long. CDR3 amino acids: CASMGSSPSEQYF. As DNA, the CDR3 is TGTGCCAGCATGGGGAGTTCCCCGAGCGAGCAGTACTTC.